The rows below give T cell receptor beta chains drawn from one sample of a study of blood T cell repertoires in COVID-19. TCRdb's table, derived via immunoSEQ multiplex PCR, lists solely in-frame clones and lacks some. The sample contains approximately 290,000 clones, 80% to 90% of which appear only once. Sequenced sample: PBMCs or T cells enriched from blood (not recorded which). The receptors derive from a woman aged 25 to 39 who had recovered from COVID-19. CDR3s leave out the opening cysteine and the closing phenylalanine or tryptophan.

13,TRBV19,TRBJ1-5,ASSIDRASNQPQH
12,TRBV6-5,TRBJ2-5,ASSWGGGQETQY
12,TRBV3-1/TRBV3-2,TRBJ1-2,ASSQAGHTYGYT
7,TRBV7-9,TRBJ2-3,ASGSTQY
13,TRBV4-1,TRBJ2-1,ASSQALVASNEQF
11,TRBV5-4,TRBJ1-4,ASSLGRVEKLF
12,TRBV6-1,TRBJ1-5,ASSDSLGNQPQH
13,TRBV9,TRBJ1-3,ASSVDRGLGNTIY
13,TRBV9,TRBJ2-5,ASSPRRSVAETQY
17,TRBV7-9,TRBJ2-1,ASSLFSGRFKGAYNEQF
13,TRBV5-1,TRBJ1-3,ASSVGQGVGNTIY
13,TRBV28,TRBJ1-1,ASSLGAGGGTEAF
12,TRBV7-9,TRBJ1-2,ASSTQQGYYGYT
12,TRBV28,TRBJ1-2,ASSFRPGLGGYT
13,TRBV2,TRBJ2-3,ASSDNELATDTQY
14,TRBV28,TRBJ1-1,ASSPPRGVGNTEAF
12,TRBV20-1,TRBJ1-5,SASPGQFGQPQH
11,TRBV5-1,TRBJ2-1,ASSVAGGFEQF
11,TRBV27,TRBJ2-7,ASSLYRGYEQY
13,TRBV10-3,TRBJ1-1,AIRDSGTSNTEAF
13,TRBV29-1,TRBJ2-7,SVGTGTGGTYEQY
15,TRBV7-2,TRBJ2-7,ASSLDGTSGGPYEQY
12,TRBV27,TRBJ2-3,ASSYRGLTDTQY
13,TRBV7-9,TRBJ2-7,ASSLDPGGSLGQY
14,TRBV5-6,TRBJ2-1,ASSALKGADYNEQF
12,TRBV6-5,TRBJ1-1,ASTQGWANTEAF
15,TRBV4-1,TRBJ2-7,ASSQDPLAGAPYEQY
13,TRBV2,TRBJ1-2,ASSTPGTKVYGYT
16,TRBV29-1,TRBJ2-1,SVPNPFSTGGKRNEQF
10,TRBV29-1,TRBJ1-1,SVRQWNTEAF
11,TRBV29-1,TRBJ1-2,SVLGQGLGGYT
13,TRBV25-1,TRBJ2-7,ASRGLGLSNYEQY
11,TRBV11-2,TRBJ1-2,ASGAGANYGYT
9,TRBV20-1,TRBJ2-1,SARYLNEQF
13,TRBV9,TRBJ2-7,ASSPGGGFTYEQY
11,TRBV28,TRBJ2-1,ASSLRQVNEQF
15,TRBV11-3,TRBJ2-2,ASSRSTSGRNTGELF
13,TRBV3-1/TRBV3-2,TRBJ2-3,ASSQEEQGPDTQY
17,TRBV5-1,TRBJ2-1,ASSFWDRVASSALNEQF
10,TRBV19,TRBJ1-4,ATRTGGEKLF
12,TRBV7-8,TRBJ1-2,ASSWTAANYGYT
12,TRBV19,TRBJ1-1,ASINGGWGTEAF
13,TRBV7-8,TRBJ1-5,ASSPGQVGFQPQH
9,TRBV27,TRBJ2-1,ASSRGEGKF
14,TRBV5-1,TRBJ2-3,ASSLEGTGVADTQY
14,TRBV19,TRBJ2-2,ASIREGNTNTGELF
18,TRBV7-3,TRBJ2-1,ASSLTINPLLAGGPNEQF
14,TRBV3-1/TRBV3-2,TRBJ2-7,ASSQDPGTGAYEQY
12,TRBV28,TRBJ1-1,ASSLTRPRTEAF
15,TRBV2,TRBJ2-7,ASTSLRGRGRLAEQY
11,TRBV18,TRBJ1-2,ASSRLGGDGYT
14,TRBV18,TRBJ1-4,ASSPWTPATNEKLF
14,TRBV6-1,TRBJ2-1,ASSGPGLAGNNEQF
13,TRBV9,TRBJ2-1,ASSVATGGYNEQF